A selection of T cell receptor beta chains follows, all from one sample in a study of CD8 T cells in Susac syndrome. TCRdb re-called the immunoSEQ multiplex PCR reads with MiXCR, one entry per CDR3 protein. The repertoire includes 140,000 to 150,000 distinct CDR3 sequences, approximately 93% of them detected once, and less than 0.095% sits in the top ten. The sequenced sample consisted of CD4+ T cells from PBMCs. Receptors were obtained from a human donor in good health. The CDR3 runs from the conserved cysteine through the conserved F or W. The D gene is left open where the match is weak. The size field is filled for only some rows; it gives once, few, many or a size class.

CDR3nt	CDR3aa	abundance	d_gene	v_gene	j_gene
TGTGCCAGCAGTTCGGACGGTAGCACGTACTTC	CASSSDGSTYF	NA	NA	TRBV28	TRBJ2-7
TGTGCCAGCAGCTTAGCTCGACTAGCCTACGAGCAGTACTTC	CASSLARLAYEQYF	NA	NA	TRBV7-2	TRBJ2-7
TGTGCCAGCAGCTCATACAGGGGAAAGGCAGATACGCAGTATTTT	CASSSYRGKADTQYF	NA	TRBD1	TRBV11-2	TRBJ2-3
TGTGCCACCAGTGGTCGGACTAGCGGGAAGAACACCGGGGAGCTGTTTTTT	CATSGRTSGKNTGELFF	NA	TRBD2	TRBV24-1	TRBJ2-2
TGCAGTGCCAATTTTCCCATTTTATCCTTCTCTGGGCAGTTCTTC	CSANFPILSFSGQFF	NA	NA	TRBV20-1	TRBJ2-1
TGTGCTAGCAGTTACCTCAGGGTAGGTGACGAGCAGTACTTC	CASSYLRVGDEQYF	few	NA	TRBV12-3/TRBV12-4	TRBJ2-7
TGTGCCAGCAACCTGGGTGCAGATACGCAGTATTTT	CASNLGADTQYF	NA	NA	TRBV7-2	TRBJ2-3
TGTGCCAGCTCACCCACTGGGGGGGACCAGGCGGAGCAGTACTTC	CASSPTGGDQAEQYF	once	TRBD2	TRBV18	TRBJ2-7
TGCAGTGGTAGCCCTAGCGGGAAGCTTGAGCAGTTCTTC	CSGSPSGKLEQFF	once	TRBD2	TRBV20-1	TRBJ2-1
TGCGCCAGCAGCGCTCCAGGACTAGTTGGGAGTACGCAGTATTTT	CASSAPGLVGSTQYF	NA	TRBD2	TRBV4-1	TRBJ2-3
TGCGCCAGCACCGTCGTGGGTGCGGCTGAAGCTTTCTTT	CASTVVGAAEAFF	NA	NA	TRBV10-2	TRBJ1-1
TGTGCCAGCAGTCGAGTTGGGACAGGGGACAATCTCTATGGCTACACCTTC	CASSRVGTGDNLYGYTF	NA	TRBD1	TRBV6-1	TRBJ1-2
TGCGCCAGCAGTGAGTCCCCAGGGGGGAGCTATGGCTACACCTTC	CASSESPGGSYGYTF	NA	TRBD1	TRBV10-2	TRBJ1-2
TGTGCCAGCAGCTCAGCCCCGGGACAGGGCCTTTCGGAGCAGTACTTC	CASSSAPGQGLSEQYF	NA	TRBD1	TRBV7-9	TRBJ2-7